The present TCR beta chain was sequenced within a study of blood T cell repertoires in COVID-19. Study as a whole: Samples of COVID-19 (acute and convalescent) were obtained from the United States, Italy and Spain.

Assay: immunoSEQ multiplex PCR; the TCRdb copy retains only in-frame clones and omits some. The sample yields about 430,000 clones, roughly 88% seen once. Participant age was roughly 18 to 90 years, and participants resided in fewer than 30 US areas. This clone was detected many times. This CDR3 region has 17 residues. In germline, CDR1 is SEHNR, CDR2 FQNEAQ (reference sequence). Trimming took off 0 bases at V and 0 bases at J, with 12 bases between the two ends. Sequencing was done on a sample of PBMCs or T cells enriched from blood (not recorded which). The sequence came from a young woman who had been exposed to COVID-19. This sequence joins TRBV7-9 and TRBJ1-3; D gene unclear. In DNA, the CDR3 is TGTGCCAGCAGCTTAGCAGCACTCAAGAGCTCTGGAAACACCATATATTTT. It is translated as CASSLAALKSSGNTIYF.